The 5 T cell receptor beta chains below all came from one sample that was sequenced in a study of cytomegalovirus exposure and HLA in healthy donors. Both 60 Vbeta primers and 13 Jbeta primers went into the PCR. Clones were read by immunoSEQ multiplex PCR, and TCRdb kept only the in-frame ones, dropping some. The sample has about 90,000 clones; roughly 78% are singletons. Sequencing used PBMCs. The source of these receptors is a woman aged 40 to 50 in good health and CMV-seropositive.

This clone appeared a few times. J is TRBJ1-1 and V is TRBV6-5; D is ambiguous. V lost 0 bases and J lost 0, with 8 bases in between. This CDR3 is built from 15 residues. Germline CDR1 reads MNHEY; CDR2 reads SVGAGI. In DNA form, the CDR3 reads TGTGCCAGCAGTTACTCGGGAGGGTTGAACACTGAAGCTTTCTTT. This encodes CASSYSGGLNTEAFF.

CDR3 sequence: CASSQGEGGTTYEQYF. CDR3 nucleotide sequence: TGTGCCAGCAGCCAAGGAGAGGGGGGGACCACCTACGAGCAGTACTTC. V gene TRBV4-2 combines with J gene TRBJ2-7, with D possibly TRBD2 on 7 matching bases. Germline loops: CDR1 LGHNA, CDR2 YNFKEQ. V gave up 1 base and J gave up 2 bases, with 15 bases separating them. The CDR3 has 16 residues.

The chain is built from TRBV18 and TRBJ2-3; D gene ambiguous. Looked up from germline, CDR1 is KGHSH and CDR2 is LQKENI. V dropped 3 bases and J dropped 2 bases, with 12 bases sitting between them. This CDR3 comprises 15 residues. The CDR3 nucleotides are TGTGCCAGCTCACCGTACATGGAGCCCACAGATACGCAGTATTTT. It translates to CASSPYMEPTDTQYF.

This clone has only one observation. CDR3 sequence (DNA): TGTGCCAGCAGCCGGGTCGGACAGGGTCGGAACGAGCAGTACTTC. The encoded protein is CASSRVGQGRNEQYF. This chain connects TRBV16 to TRBJ2-5; 8 positions match TRBD1. The DNA end lines up better with TRBJ2-7; the J call may be wrong. Germline lookup yields CDR1 KGHSY and CDR2 FQNENV. This CDR3 is built from 15 residues.

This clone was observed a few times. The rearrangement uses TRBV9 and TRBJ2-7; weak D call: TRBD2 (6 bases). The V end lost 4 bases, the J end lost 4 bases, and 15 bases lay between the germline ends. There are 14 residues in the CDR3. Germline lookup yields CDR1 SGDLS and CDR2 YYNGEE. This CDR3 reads CASSPQAEGYEQYF. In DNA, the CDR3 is TGTGCCAGCAGCCCCCAGGCGGAGGGATACGAGCAGTACTTC. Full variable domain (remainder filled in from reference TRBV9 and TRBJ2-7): DSGVTQTPKHLITATGQRVTLRCSPRSGDLSVYWYQQSLDQGLQFLIQYYNGEERAKGNILERFSAQQFPDLHSELNLSSLELGDSALYFCASSPQAEGYEQYFGPGTRLTVT.